This T cell receptor (beta chain) was identified during a study of control samples from healthy donors and cancer patients. Here immunoSEQ multiplex PCR was the method, and the copy in TCRdb shows in-frame clones only, minus some. The sample includes about 130,000 clones, 90% of them seen just once. V lost 9 bases and J lost 5; bases outside the gene matches: 6. Germline assignment: CDR1 SGHVS and CDR2 FNYEAQ. This CDR3 has 13 amino acids. The origin of this receptor is a man between 18 and 35 years old in good health. The sequencing sample was made of blood. This rearrangement joins TRBV7-6 to TRBJ2-2; 7 bases fit TRBD1. For the CDR3, the DNA is TGTGCCAGTGAGACAGGGCTAACCGGGGAGCTGTTTTTT. Amino acid sequence: CASETGLTGELFF. Based on the CDR3 plus reference TRBV7-6 and TRBJ2-2, the full variable domain is GAGVSQSPRYKVTKRGQDVALRCDPISGHVSLYWYRQALGQGPEFLTYFNYEAQQDKSGLPNDRFSAERPEGSISTLTIQRTEQRDSAMYRCASETGLTGELFFGEGSRLTVL.